This T cell receptor beta chain originates from a study of OX40 agonist ivuxolimab in advanced cancers. Study-level information: Six ivuxolimab dose levels, 0.01 to 10 mg/kg, were given intravenously every 2 weeks. Study observations and caveats: Clones of CD4+ and CD8+ blood T cells grew by week 6 at doses of 0.1 to 3.0 mg/kg.

Remarks on this clone: Its antigen is unidentified.

The table came from immunoSEQ multiplex PCR; TCRdb's copy has only in-frame clones and leaves some out. The repertoire holds around 77,000 clones, with about 90% as singletons. Patients with a history of autoimmune disease or on systemic immunosuppression were excluded. The ends were cut back, 5 bases at V and 2 bases at J, with 10 bases in the middle. This CDR3 is built from 15 residues. In germline, CDR1 is SEHNR, CDR2 FQNEAQ (reference sequence). This clonotype was sampled from an adult with an advanced solid tumor such as melanoma, head and neck, liver or kidney cancer. The J gene is TRBJ1-6, the V gene TRBV7-9; D remains ambiguous. This sample comprised CD4+ or CD8+ T cells sorted from blood, obtained in a trial of the OX40 agonist ivuxolimab. The CDR3 loop is CASSGGVPYNSPLHF. In DNA form, the CDR3 reads TGTGCCAGCAGCGGTGGGGTCCCCTATAATTCACCCCTCCACTTT. The variable domain in full, with the rest retrieved from reference TRBV7-9 and TRBJ1-6, is DTGVSQNPRHKITKRGQNVTFRCDPISEHNRLYWYRQTLGQGPEFLTYFQNEAQLEKSRLLSDRFSAERPKGSFSTLEIQRTEQGDSAMYLCASSGGVPYNSPLHFGNGTRLTVT.